The 10 T cell receptor beta chains below all came from one sample that was sequenced in a study of blood T cell repertoires in COVID-19. Only in-frame clones appear in the TCRdb table, and some are missing; sequencing was by immunoSEQ multiplex PCR. This table holds 150,000 or so clones, roughly 90% found once. The sequenced sample was PBMCs or T cells enriched from blood (not recorded which). Receptors originate from a woman in her twenties or thirties with acute COVID-19.

The CDR3 loop reads CASSFGQGITGPGNTIYF. CDR3 bases: TGTGCCAGCAGCTTTGGACAGGGAATTACCGGGCCTGGAAACACCATATATTTT. The rearrangement joins TRBV5-8 to TRBJ1-3, with TRBD1 matching over 8 bases. V lost 2 bases and J lost 2; bases outside the gene matches: 12. The CDR3 consists of 18 residues. Germline-derived CDR1 and CDR2 are SGHTS and YDEGEE.

This chain uses TRBV30 with TRBJ2-5; D is uncertain. CDR3 size: 11 residues. Germline CDR1 is GTSNPN and CDR2 is SVGIG (reference sequence). Between the trimmed V and J ends, which lost 0 bases and 5 bases, there was a span of 4 bases. Here the CDR3 reads CAWSVSETQYF. CDR3 nucleotide sequence: TGTGCCTGGAGTGTCTCGGAGACCCAGTACTTC.

This clone was counted between two and nine times. The same CDR3 is also encoded by other DNA sequences in this sample. The chain links TRBV5-4 to TRBJ2-1; 8 bases line up with TRBD2. Germline CDR1 is SGHNT and CDR2 is YYREEE (reference sequence). The J segment lost 0 bases and the V segment lost 2 bases, leaving 1 base of the junction unmatched. This CDR3 contains 15 residues. The CDR3, as DNA: TGTGCCAGCAGCTTCGCGGGAGGCTCCTACAATGAGCAGTTCTTC. Translating it yields CASSFAGGSYNEQFF. Full variable domain (rest looked up from reference TRBV5-4 and TRBJ2-1): ETGVTQSPTHLIKTRGQQVTLRCSSQSGHNTVSWYQQALGQGPQFIFQYYREEENGRGNFPPRFSGLQFPNYSSELNVNALELDDSALYLCASSFAGGSYNEQFFGPGTRLTVL.

V gene TRBV5-1 combines with J gene TRBJ1-1; 7 bases are a match to TRBD1. CDR3 length: 15 residues. The ends lost 3 bases at V and 4 bases at J; junction bases unmatched: 9. Germline-derived CDR1 and CDR2 are SGHRS and YFSETQ. The CDR3 coding sequence is TGCGCCAGCAGCTCCCGGACAGGATCGAGCACTGAAGCTTTCTTT. Translating gives CASSSRTGSSTEAFF.

The V and J genes are TRBV4-3 and TRBJ1-6; D is possibly TRBD1 (6 bases). CDR3 length: 15 amino acids. The V gene lost 0 bases and the J gene lost 7 bases, with 10 bases spanning the gap. Germline V gives CDR1 LGHNA, CDR2 YSLEER. This CDR3 is CASSQESRGNSPLHF. CDR3 coding DNA: TGCGCCAGCAGCCAAGAATCCAGGGGCAATTCACCCCTCCACTTT.

Written as DNA, the CDR3 is TGCAGCGTTCTAGTTAGCACTCAAGAGACCCAGTACTTC. Its translation is CSVLVSTQETQYF. The genes are TRBV29-1 and TRBJ2-5, with D unresolved. Germline V gene lookup returns CDR1 SQVTM and CDR2 ANQGSEA. The CDR3 extends over 13 amino acids. V was clipped by 5 bases and J by 2 bases, with 12 bases between them.

The chain joins TRBV24-1 to TRBJ2-5; 11 nucleotides line up with TRBD2. CDR1 is KGHDR and CDR2 is SFDVKD in the germline V gene. The CDR3 runs 16 residues. The V segment lost 1 base and the J segment 5 bases; nucleotides outside the gene matches: 5. Here the CDR3 reads CATSDLGTSGVETQYF. The CDR3 nucleotides read TGTGCCACCAGTGATTTAGGGACTAGCGGTGTTGAGACCCAGTACTTC.

The sample holds one count of this clone. This chain uses TRBV7-2 with TRBJ2-1, with TRBD2 matching 11 bases. The CDR3 has 15 residues. V was clipped by 4 bases and J by 8 bases; unmatched bases: 7. Per the germline V gene, CDR1 is SGHTA and CDR2 is FQGNSA. CDR3 sequence reads: CASSYLAGGGYEQFF. In DNA form, the CDR3 reads TGTGCCAGCAGCTACCTAGCGGGAGGCGGCTATGAGCAGTTCTTC.

The genes are TRBV9 and TRBJ2-3; 10 positions match TRBD2. The length of the CDR3 is 16 residues. CDR1 is SGDLS and CDR2 is YYNGEE in the germline V gene. The V gene end was trimmed by 4 bases and the J gene end by 4 bases; junction bases not matched to a gene: 9. The CDR3 DNA reads as TGTGCCAGCAGCCCTCGGGCTAGCGGGAGTGCAGATACGCAGTATTTT. Translation: CASSPRASGSADTQYF.

The J gene is TRBJ2-7, the V gene TRBV24-1, with 10 bases fitting TRBD1. The trim removed 1 base at V and 8 bases at J, leaving 4 bases unmatched. CDR3 length: 14 residues. CDR1 KGHDR and CDR2 SFDVKD come from the germline V gene. Written as DNA, the CDR3 is TGTGCCACCAGTGATTTTGGGGGACAGGGGAAGCAGTACTTC. It specifies CATSDFGGQGKQYF.